This T cell receptor beta chain was observed in a study of CD8 T cells in Susac syndrome. RNA amounts of about 0.5 to 1 ug underwent reverse transcription with random hexamers. It was immunoSEQ multiplex PCR that amplified TCR beta CDR3 across 54 Vbeta and 13 Jbeta. TCRdb independently ran MiXCR on the immunoSEQ multiplex PCR reads; one entry per CDR3 protein. The data hold more than 250,000 distinct CDR3 sequences, with around 90% observed a single time. Germline CDR1 MDHEN, CDR2 SYDVKM. The CDR3 sequence is 14 residues long. The ends were cut back, 8 bases at V and 6 bases at J, with 14 bases in the middle. The T cells that were sequenced for TCR beta were CD8+ and CD4+ cells from blood. Control patients had untreated stable or active relapsing-remitting multiple sclerosis by revised McDonald criteria.

V gene TRBV28 combines with J gene TRBJ1-6; TRBD1 might be the D (6 bases). The source of this sequence is a human donor with multiple sclerosis. Sequenced: CD4+ T cells from PBMCs. The CDR3 nucleotides read TGTGCCAGCCTACTCGGGGGCGGTAATTCACCCCTCCACTTT. Protein sequence: CASLLGGGNSPLHF.